This passage covers 22 T cell receptor beta chains from one sample sequenced in a study of blood T cell repertoires in COVID-19. Assay: immunoSEQ multiplex PCR; the TCRdb copy retains only in-frame clones and omits some. Among about 200,000 clones listed, about four fifths were seen once. Sequencing was done on a sample of peripheral blood. All receptors come from a man aged 55 to 69 with acute or convalescent COVID-19.

This chain joins TRBV11-2 and TRBJ2-2; 7 bases agree with TRBD2. The germline V gene has CDR1 SGHAT and CDR2 FQNNGV. The CDR3 loop spans 15 amino acids. After removal of 1 base from V and 6 bases from J, the junction contained 5 bases not matched to a gene. CDR3 loop: CASSLGTSPPGELFF. CDR3 sequence (DNA): TGTGCCAGCAGCTTAGGGACTAGTCCCCCCGGGGAGCTGTTTTTT.

The CDR3 DNA is TGTGCCAGCAGTTACGGGTCAGGGGACGAGCAGTACTTC. Translated: CASSYGSGDEQYF. The chain combines TRBV6-5 with TRBJ2-7; weak D call: TRBD1 (6 bases). V was cut by 2 bases and J by 5 bases, with 10 bases left in between. Germline V gene data show CDR1 as MNHEY and CDR2 as SVGAGI. CDR3 size: 13 residues.

The chain combines TRBV30 with TRBJ2-1, with D possibly TRBD1 on 6 matching bases. Trimming took off 0 bases at V and 7 bases at J, with 16 bases between the two ends. The CDR3 has 15 amino acids. The germline V gene encodes CDR1 GTSNPN and CDR2 SVGIG (reference sequence). The DNA of the CDR3 is TGTGCCTGGAGTGTAGGGTTTGGCAGGGGAAATGAGCAGTTCTTC. Its translation: CAWSVGFGRGNEQFF.

This clone was counted a single time. This sequence joins TRBV25-1 and TRBJ1-2, with TRBD1 as a possible D gene (6 bases). With 4 bases removed from V and 5 bases from J, the gap between germline ends came to 11 bases. The CDR3 totals 13 residues. CDR1 and CDR2 from the germline V gene are MGHDK and SYGVNS. Written as DNA, the CDR3 is TGTGCCAGCAGTGCAGGGGTGGGTTATGGCTACACCTTC. It translates to CASSAGVGYGYTF.

The chain couples TRBV7-2 to TRBJ2-7; TRBD1 is a possible D gene (5 bases). The V gene lost 2 bases and the J gene lost 5 bases, with 7 bases spanning the gap. This CDR3 contains 12 residues. Germline values: CDR1 SGHTA, CDR2 FQGNSA. CDR3 protein: CASSLTGHEQYF. The CDR3 region has the DNA TGTGCCAGCAGCTTAACAGGTCACGAGCAGTACTTC. Full variable domain (rest looked up from reference TRBV7-2 and TRBJ2-7): GAGVSQSPSNKVTEKGKDVELRCDPISGHTALYWYRQSLGQGLEFLIYFQGNSAPDKSGLPSDRFSAERTGGSVSTLTIQRTQQEDSAVYLCASSLTGHEQYFGPGTRLTVT.

The genes are TRBV6-2 or TRBV6-3 and TRBJ2-7, with 10 bases aligning to TRBD1. The V gene end was trimmed by 5 bases and the J gene end by 5 bases; junction bases not matched to a gene: 15. This CDR3 region has 17 residues. Germline V gives CDR1 MNHEY, CDR2 SVGEGT. In DNA form, the CDR3 reads TGTGCCAGCAGTACGACAGGGGGCCGCGGGAGCCGCCACGAGCAGTACTTC. Translation gives CASSTTGGRGSRHEQYF.

The J gene is TRBJ1-6, the V gene TRBV5-4, with D perhaps matching TRBD1 (6 bases). V lost 10 bases and J lost 5, with 16 bases in between. The CDR3 spans 14 residues. Germline V gene lookup returns CDR1 SGHNT and CDR2 YYREEE (reference sequence). DNA for the CDR3: TGTGCCGTTCAAGGACAGACTAATAATTCACCCCTCCACTTT. It encodes CAVQGQTNNSPLHF.

The genes are TRBV19 and TRBJ1-5; TRBD1 is a possible D gene (6 bases). There are 14 residues in the CDR3. Germline V lookup: CDR1 LNHDA, CDR2 SQIVND (reference sequence). The V end was cut by 6 bases, the J end by 3 bases, with 12 bases between. CDR3 nucleotides: TGTGCCAGTAGAGAAACAGGGACCAATCAGCCCCAGCATTTT. Protein: CASRETGTNQPQHF.

The CDR3 loop is CASSLAGGLYEQYF. CDR3 in DNA: TGTGCCAGCAGCTTAGCGGGGGGGCTTTACGAGCAGTACTTC. The chain couples TRBV5-4 to TRBJ2-7, with 10 nucleotides matching TRBD2. The junction had 3 bases not matched to a gene; V was cut back by 2 bases and J by 4 bases. From germline, CDR1 is SGHNT and CDR2 YYREEE (reference sequence). CDR3 length: 14 residues.

Note on this clone: Relative to the germline gene, one junction end is altered; a read error may explain this. The chain couples TRBV19 to TRBJ1-4; possible D gene TRBD1, 6 bases. Germline loops: CDR1 LNHDA, CDR2 SQIVND (reference sequence). This CDR3 spans 14 amino acids. The CDR3 coding sequence is TGTGCCAGTAGTCGGACAGCAACAAATGAAAAACTGTTTTTT. It yields the protein CASSRTATNEKLFF.

In its sample, this clone was seen once. This chain links TRBV28 with TRBJ2-7; TRBD2 agrees at 7 bases. The germline gives CDR1 MDHEN, CDR2 SYDVKM. CDR3 length: 15 residues. With 0 bases clipped from V and 0 bases from J, the junction kept 2 bases outside the gene matches. CDR3 coding DNA: TGTGCCAGCAGTTTATGGGCTAGCGGCTCCTACGAGCAGTACTTC. Its translation is CASSLWASGSYEQYF.

J is TRBJ1-2 and V is TRBV5-1; 9 bases fit TRBD1. The CDR3 consists of 15 residues. Trimming at V came to 4 bases and at J to 4 bases, leaving 8 bases not matched to a gene. Germline CDR1 reads SGHRS; CDR2 reads YFSETQ. The CDR3 DNA reads as TGCGCCAGCAGCCCAGGGACAGGGATCGGCTATGGCTACACCTTC. It is translated as CASSPGTGIGYGYTF.

The chain employs TRBV24-1 and TRBJ2-3; 7 positions match TRBD1. There are 16 residues in the CDR3. V shed 4 bases and J 5 bases; nucleotides not matched to a gene: 11. Germline V gene lookup returns CDR1 KGHDR and CDR2 SFDVKD. CDR3 nucleotide sequence: TGTGCCACCAGTGAGGGGACGACAAGGGGGCAAGATACGCAGTATTTT. Protein sequence: CATSEGTTRGQDTQYF.

This chain links TRBV20-1 with TRBJ2-4; 12 nucleotides line up with TRBD2. Germline trimming cut 3 bases from V and 3 bases from J; bases unmatched to any gene: 9. From germline, CDR1 is DFQATT and CDR2 SNEGSKA (reference sequence). There are 17 residues in the CDR3. CDR3 protein: CSASRLAGGPDKNIQYF. The CDR3 region has the DNA TGCAGTGCTAGTCGGCTAGCGGGAGGGCCTGACAAAAACATTCAGTACTTC.

There are a few counts of this clone. The chain carries TRBV19 and TRBJ2-2; possible D gene TRBD1, 6 bases. Trimming removed 8 bases from V and 9 bases from J, with 16 bases in between. This CDR3 has 13 amino acids. CDR1 and CDR2 from the germline V gene are LNHDA and SQIVND (reference sequence). The CDR3 loop reads CASFGLTGRELFF. The CDR3 DNA reads as TGTGCCAGTTTTGGACTCACAGGGAGGGAGCTGTTTTTT.

The DNA for the CDR3 is TGTGCCACCAGTGATCCTCGACAGGGCGTAGGATATGGCTACACCTTC. This encodes CATSDPRQGVGYGYTF. The V and J genes are TRBV24-1 and TRBJ1-2, with 7 bases matching TRBD1. Germline assignment: CDR1 KGHDR and CDR2 SFDVKD. Trimming cost V 3 bases and J 5 bases; bases outside gene matches: 11. This CDR3 region has 16 residues.

The rearrangement uses TRBV4-1 and TRBJ2-7; TRBD1 matches at 10 bases. J gave up 3 bases and V 3 bases, and 5 bases lay outside the gene matches. This CDR3 has 15 amino acids. Per the germline V gene, CDR1 is MGHRA and CDR2 is YSYEKL. CDR3 nucleotides: TGCGCCAGCAGCCACCCGGGACAGGGGTTCTACGAGCAGTACTTC. It encodes CASSHPGQGFYEQYF.

This clone was detected a few times. The chain links TRBV10-2 to TRBJ1-5, with 7 bases fitting TRBD1. CDR1 and CDR2 (germline): WSHSY, SAAADI. V was pared by 7 bases and J by 4 bases, with 7 bases of the junction left unmatched. The CDR3 loop spans 14 amino acids. The CDR3, as DNA: TGCGCCAGCACGGGGACAGCGCTAAATCAGCCCCAGCATTTT. As protein: CASTGTALNQPQHF.

This clone showed up just a few times. The chain carries TRBV6-1 and TRBJ1-2; D is perhaps TRBD1 (5 bases). The CDR3 runs to 14 residues. V was cut by 3 bases and J by 2 bases, with 10 bases left in between. From germline, CDR1 is MNHNS and CDR2 SASEGT. The CDR3 sequence is CASSEGGSNYGYTF. CDR3 coding DNA: TGTGCCAGCAGTGAGGGGGGATCGAACTATGGCTACACCTTC.

This clone was seen a few times. The rearrangement uses TRBV11-2 and TRBJ2-1, with D perhaps TRBD2 (5 bases). The CDR3 totals 14 residues. V lost 0 bases and J lost 6, with 9 bases in between. Germline CDR1 SGHAT, CDR2 FQNNGV. CDR3: CASSLDRLTNEQFF. In nucleotides, the CDR3 is TGTGCCAGCAGCTTAGATCGACTAACCAATGAGCAGTTCTTC.

This clone came up once. This chain uses TRBV6-5 with TRBJ1-2; unclear D gene. The germline V gene encodes CDR1 MNHEY and CDR2 SVGAGI. Trimming took off 7 bases at V and 3 bases at J, with 6 bases between the two ends. This CDR3 region has 11 residues. This CDR3 is CASKEYYGYTF. CDR3 bases: TGTGCCAGCAAGGAGTACTATGGCTACACCTTC.

This sequence joins TRBV5-5 and TRBJ2-6; D gene unclear. The V end was cut by 3 bases, the J end by 0 bases, with 7 bases between. Germline loops: CDR1 SGHKS, CDR2 YYEKEE (reference sequence). This CDR3 is built from 15 residues. This CDR3 is CASSSTFSGANVLTF. In DNA, the CDR3 is TGTGCCAGCAGCTCGACTTTCTCTGGGGCCAACGTCCTGACTTTC.